The 18 T cell receptor beta chains given below trace back to one sample, sequenced in a study of blood T cell repertoires in COVID-19. The assay was immunoSEQ multiplex PCR, and TCRdb's table has in-frame clones only and misses some. Of roughly 200,000 clones listed, 70% to 85% are singletons. Sequenced sample: peripheral blood. These receptors came from a human donor in a cohort sampled during active COVID-19.

The chain uses TRBV5-1 and TRBJ2-2; 7 nucleotides agree with TRBD2. CDR3 length equals 16 residues. V gave up 2 bases and J gave up 2 bases; unmatched junction bases: 6. Germline assignment: CDR1 SGHRS and CDR2 YFSETQ. This chain's CDR3 is CASSFPGLQNTGELFF. CDR3 nucleotides: TGCGCCAGCAGCTTTCCGGGACTACAAAACACCGGGGAGCTGTTTTTT.

The J gene is TRBJ2-7, the V gene TRBV14; the match to TRBD2 covers 11 bases. The CDR3 consists of 14 residues. Germline V gene lookup returns CDR1 SGHDN and CDR2 FVKESK. V shed 4 bases and J 4 bases; nucleotides not matched to a gene: 3. The CDR3 here is CASSPTSGMYEQYF. The DNA of the CDR3 is TGTGCCAGCAGCCCGACTAGCGGGATGTACGAGCAGTACTTC.

The chain couples TRBV19 to TRBJ1-4; D is ambiguous. Germline V gene lookup returns CDR1 LNHDA and CDR2 SQIVND (reference sequence). The length of the CDR3 is 15 residues. The V end lost 3 bases, the J end lost 10 bases, and 18 bases lay between the germline ends. CDR3 residues: CASSIRREGTGKLFF. CDR3 bases: TGTGCCAGTAGTATCCGGAGGGAGGGCACGGGAAAACTGTTTTTT. Combining the CDR3 with reference TRBV19 and TRBJ1-4 gives the whole variable domain DGGITQSPKYLFRKEGQNVTLSCEQNLNHDAMYWYRQDPGQGLRLIYYSQIVNDFQKGDIAEGYSVSREKKESFPLTVTSAQKNPTAFYLCASSIRREGTGKLFFGSGTQLSVL.

The V call is TRBV9, the J call TRBJ1-6, with TRBD1 matching over 9 bases. The CDR3 extends over 15 amino acids. The germline V gene encodes CDR1 SGDLS and CDR2 YYNGEE. J lost 10 bases, V lost 0 bases, and 5 bases had no gene match. CDR3 region: CASSVGTGGRSPLHF. In DNA, the CDR3 is TGTGCCAGCAGCGTAGGAACAGGGGGCCGGTCACCCCTCCACTTT.

The chain links TRBV27 to TRBJ2-1; 10 bases agree with TRBD2. V was clipped by 3 bases and J by 1 base; unmatched bases: 3. The CDR3 contains 16 residues. The germline V gene encodes CDR1 MNHEY and CDR2 SMNVEV (reference sequence). CDR3 DNA sequence: TGTGCCAGCAGTTTCTTACTAGCGGGATCCTACAATGAGCAGTTCTTC. It specifies CASSFLLAGSYNEQFF.

V and J are TRBV27 and TRBJ2-7, with 9 bases identical to TRBD1. This CDR3 has 14 residues. The J segment lost 2 bases and the V segment lost 4 bases, leaving 3 bases of the junction unmatched. Germline V gene lookup returns CDR1 MNHEY and CDR2 SMNVEV (reference sequence). CDR3 bases: TGTGCCAGCAGTTACGGGACAGGGACCTACGAGCAGTACTTC. It codes for CASSYGTGTYEQYF.

This clone was found once. The chain employs TRBV19 and TRBJ1-3, with D maybe TRBD1 (6 bases). Per the germline V gene, CDR1 is LNHDA and CDR2 is SQIVND (reference sequence). The length of the CDR3 is 15 residues. Trimming removed 3 bases at V and 3 bases at J, with 12 bases between. This chain's CDR3 is CASSIRGAVGNTIYF. CDR3 in DNA: TGTGCCAGTAGTATCCGGGGGGCAGTTGGAAACACCATATATTTT.

This clone was recorded only once. The chain recombines TRBV7-9 with TRBJ2-2; weak D call: TRBD1 (6 bases). The CDR3 spans 15 residues. V was trimmed by 5 bases and J by 2 bases, leaving 12 bases between them. Per germline, CDR1 SEHNR and CDR2 FQNEAQ (reference sequence). The CDR3 DNA reads TGTGCCAGCAGCCACAGGGTCTCAAACACCGGGGAGCTGTTTTTT. It encodes CASSHRVSNTGELFF.

The chain has TRBV6-5 and TRBJ1-3; D uncertain. Trimming left V 6 bases short and J 4 bases short, with 7 bases between. Germline CDR1 is MNHEY and CDR2 is SVGAGI. This CDR3 contains 12 residues. The CDR3 loop reads CASRGGGNTIYF. For the CDR3, the DNA is TGTGCCAGCAGGGGAGGCGGAAACACCATATATTTT.

V gene TRBV2 combines with J gene TRBJ2-7, with 11 bases matching TRBD2. CDR3 length: 15 residues. Germline V gene data show CDR1 as SNHLY and CDR2 as FYNNEI. Trimming took 5 bases from V and 6 from J; bases not matched to a gene: 9. Written as DNA, the CDR3 is TGTGCCAGCAGTTTCCTCCCGGGGACTAGCGGCGAGCAGTACTTC. It encodes CASSFLPGTSGEQYF.

This rearrangement joins TRBV5-4 to TRBJ2-1, with 7 positions matching TRBD1. Germline V gives CDR1 SGHNT, CDR2 YYREEE (reference sequence). This CDR3 has 15 amino acids. J was trimmed by 6 bases and V by 3 bases; bases with no gene match: 9. DNA for the CDR3: TGTGCCAGCAGCTCCCGACAGGGTAGAGGCAATGAGCAGTTCTTC. Amino acids: CASSSRQGRGNEQFF.

The count of this clone is one. The V and J genes are TRBV21-1 and TRBJ2-3; the table's TRBD2 call for D was not verified on the DNA. TRBV21-1 is a pseudogene segment. The CDR3 consists of 17 residues. DNA of the CDR3: TGTGCCAGCAGCAACCCTGGGGGGGGAGGGAGCACAGATACGCAGTATTTT. Its protein product is CASSNPGGGGSTDTQYF.

This chain connects TRBV27 to TRBJ2-7; 9 nucleotides line up with TRBD1. The J segment lost 2 bases and the V segment lost 6 bases, leaving 8 bases of the junction unmatched. This CDR3 has 15 amino acids. Germline loops: CDR1 MNHEY, CDR2 SMNVEV (reference sequence). The CDR3 nucleotides are TGTGCCAGCAGAACAGGGGGCGCTAATCCCTACGAGCAGTACTTC. Residues: CASRTGGANPYEQYF.

This chain links TRBV6-5 with TRBJ2-3; 7 bases are a match to TRBD1. Germline trimming cut 4 bases from V and 2 bases from J; bases unmatched to any gene: 3. Germline V lookup: CDR1 MNHEY, CDR2 SVGAGI. The CDR3 has 14 amino acids. The CDR3 coding sequence is TGTGCCAGCAGTTTAGACAGGGCCACAGATACGCAGTATTTT. It specifies CASSLDRATDTQYF.

This clone was seen only once. This chain links TRBV30 with TRBJ2-1; the D gene is possibly TRBD2 (6 bases). The CDR3 runs 15 residues. Trimming took off 0 bases at V and 3 bases at J, with 12 bases between the two ends. Germline loops: CDR1 GTSNPN, CDR2 SVGIG (reference sequence). DNA for the CDR3: TGTGCCTGGAGTGTATATATGGGGGGCTACAATGAGCAGTTCTTC. Translating it yields CAWSVYMGGYNEQFF. Using reference TRBV30 and TRBJ2-1 for the parts outside the CDR3, the full variable domain is SQTIHQWPATLVQPVGSPLSLECTVEGTSNPNLYWYRQAAGRGLQLLFYSVGIGQISSEVPQNLSASRPQDRQFILSSKKLLLSDSGFYLCAWSVYMGGYNEQFFGPGTRLTVL.

The V gene is TRBV19, the J gene TRBJ1-2; D ambiguous. The CDR3 covers 16 residues. Germline V lookup: CDR1 LNHDA, CDR2 SQIVND (reference sequence). V gave up 3 bases and J gave up 0 bases, with 14 bases separating them. CDR3 in amino acids: CASSMRHPGANYGYTF. CDR3 nucleotides: TGTGCCAGTAGTATGAGACACCCGGGAGCTAACTATGGCTACACCTTC.

V is TRBV29-1 and J is TRBJ2-7; 12 nucleotides align to TRBD2. The CDR3 covers 13 residues. J lost 7 bases, V lost 6 bases, and 7 bases had no gene match. Per germline, CDR1 SQVTM and CDR2 ANQGSEA. The CDR3 bases are TGCAGCGTCGCTAGCGGGAGGGCTAGGGAGCAGTACTTC. Amino acids: CSVASGRAREQYF.

The CDR3 region has the DNA TGTGCCAGCTCACCCGTCCCCGGCCAAGACAGCTATGGCTACACCTTC. Translated: CASSPVPGQDSYGYTF. This sequence joins TRBV18 and TRBJ1-2; possible D gene TRBD1, 5 bases. V lost 3 bases and J lost 4, with 18 bases in between. Per the germline V gene, CDR1 is KGHSH and CDR2 is LQKENI. The CDR3 length is 16 residues. The full variable domain, completed using reference TRBV18 and TRBJ1-2, is NAGVMQNPRHLVRRRGQEARLRCSPMKGHSHVYWYRQLPEEGLKFMVYLQKENIIDESGMPKERFSAEFPKEGPSILRIQQVVRGDSAAYFCASSPVPGQDSYGYTFGSGTRLTVV.